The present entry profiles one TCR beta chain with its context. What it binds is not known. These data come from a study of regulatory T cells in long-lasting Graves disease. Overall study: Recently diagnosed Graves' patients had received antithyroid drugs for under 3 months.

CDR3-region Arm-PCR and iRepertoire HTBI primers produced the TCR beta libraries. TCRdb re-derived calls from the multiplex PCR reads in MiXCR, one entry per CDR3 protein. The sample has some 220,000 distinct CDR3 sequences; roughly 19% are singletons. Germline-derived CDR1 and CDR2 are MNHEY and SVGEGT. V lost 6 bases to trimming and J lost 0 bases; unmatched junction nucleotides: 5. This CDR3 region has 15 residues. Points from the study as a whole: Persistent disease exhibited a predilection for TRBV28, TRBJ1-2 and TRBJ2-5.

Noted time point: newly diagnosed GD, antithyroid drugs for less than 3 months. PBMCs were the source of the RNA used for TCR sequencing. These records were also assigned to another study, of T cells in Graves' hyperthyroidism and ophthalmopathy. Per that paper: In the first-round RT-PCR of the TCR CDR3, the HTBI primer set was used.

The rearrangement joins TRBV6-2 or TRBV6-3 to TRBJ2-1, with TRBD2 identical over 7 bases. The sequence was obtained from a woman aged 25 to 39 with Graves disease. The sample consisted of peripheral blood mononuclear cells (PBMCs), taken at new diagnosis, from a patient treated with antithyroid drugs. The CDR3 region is CASRHWDYSYNEQFF. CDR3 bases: TGTGCCAGCAGACACTGGGACTACTCCTACAATGAGCAGTTCTTC.